This T cell receptor (beta chain) was retrieved from a study of breast tumors, draining lymph nodes, adjacent tissues. Whole-study findings and limits: Tumor TCR diversity was below lymph nodes but above nontumor tissue.

TCRdb itself ran the multiplex PCR reads through MiXCR, one entry per CDR3 protein. The data show under 250,000 distinct CDR3 sequences, approximately 31% seen once. In its sample, this clonotype was seen many times. Its antigen is unidentified. Germline values: CDR1 SEHNR, CDR2 FQNEAQ (reference sequence). V gave up 5 bases and J gave up 4 bases, with 13 bases separating them. This CDR3 is built from 14 residues. The lymph nodes were axillary draining lymph nodes from breast cancer patients. The genes are TRBV7-9 and TRBJ2-3, with D possibly matching TRBD2 (5 bases). Sequencing was performed on axillary lymph node tissue. The TCR originated in a female donor with breast cancer. Some clones in this sample may be carry-over from other donors' samples. CDR3 sequence (DNA): TGTGCCAGCAGCCGGTTAGCGCGGGCAGATACGCAGTATTTT. It yields the protein CASSRLARADTQYF.